This T cell receptor beta chain derives from a study of blood T cell repertoires in COVID-19. The CDR3 loop spans 18 amino acids. Germline CDR1 and CDR2: KGHSH and LQKENI. V lost 0 bases, J lost 0 bases, and 7 bases stayed unmatched. Authors' methods: Estimation of nucleated cell counts was performed using reference gene primer amplification. The table came from immunoSEQ multiplex PCR; TCRdb's copy has only in-frame clones and leaves some out. The V and J calls and clone size are taken from that table; D and trimming were inferred from the DNA. The data hold roughly 400,000 clones, with roughly nine tenths observed a single time.

The sequence derives from a man aged 30-40 years who had recovered from COVID-19. The rearrangement uses TRBV18 and TRBJ1-1; TRBD1 aligns across 10 bases. Sequenced sample: PBMCs or T cells enriched from blood (not recorded which). The CDR3 spells CASSPPRQGAIMNTEAFF. The DNA of the CDR3 is TGTGCCAGCTCACCACCGAGACAGGGGGCGATTATGAACACTGAAGCTTTCTTT.